This T cell receptor (beta chain) was sequenced during a study of molecular identifiers for immune sequencing clone quantification. MiXCR, applied by TCRdb to the PCR reads, yields one record per CDR3 protein. Of roughly 86,000 distinct CDR3 sequences in the sample, over 15% were seen once. The CDR3 runs to 12 residues. V was trimmed by 4 bases and J by 6 bases, leaving 10 bases between them. Looked up from germline, CDR1 is GTSNPN and CDR2 is SVGIG (reference sequence). There are many counts of this clonotype. Sequenced sample: naive CD8+ T cells from blood, with Jurkat cell RNA spiked in. Subset denoted: FACS-sorted CD8+CD4-CCR7+CD45RA+ naive T cells. The V and J genes are TRBV30 and TRBJ1-5; D not resolved. The source of this sequence is a human donor in good health. Some libraries in this study had Jurkat cell RNA spiked in. Written as DNA, the CDR3 is TGTGCCTGGAAAGGGCCGGGTCAGCCCCAGCATTTT. This codes for CAWKGPGQPQHF.